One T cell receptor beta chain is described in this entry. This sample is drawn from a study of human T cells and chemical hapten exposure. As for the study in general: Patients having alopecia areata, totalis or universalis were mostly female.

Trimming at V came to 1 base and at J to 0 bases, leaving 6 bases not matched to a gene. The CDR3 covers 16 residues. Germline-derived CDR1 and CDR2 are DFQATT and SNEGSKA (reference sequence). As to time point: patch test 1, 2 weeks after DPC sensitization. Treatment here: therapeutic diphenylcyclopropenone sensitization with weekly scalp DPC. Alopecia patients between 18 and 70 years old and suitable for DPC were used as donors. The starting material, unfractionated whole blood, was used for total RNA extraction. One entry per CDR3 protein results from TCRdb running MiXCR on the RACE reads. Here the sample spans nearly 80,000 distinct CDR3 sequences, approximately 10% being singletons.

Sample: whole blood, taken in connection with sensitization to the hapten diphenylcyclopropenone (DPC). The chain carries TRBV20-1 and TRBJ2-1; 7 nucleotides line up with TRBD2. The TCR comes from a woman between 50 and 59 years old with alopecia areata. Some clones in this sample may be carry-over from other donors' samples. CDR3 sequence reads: CSARVTSVFSYNEQFF. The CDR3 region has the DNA TGCAGTGCTAGAGTTACTAGCGTTTTCTCCTACAATGAGCAGTTCTTC.